Presented here are 18 T cell receptor beta chains from one specimen sequenced in a study of T cells in Graves' hyperthyroidism and ophthalmopathy. Amplification targeted TCR beta CDR3 regions from RNA transcripts. HTBI primers were used for first-round RT-PCR of the TCR CDR3. TCRdb ran MiXCR on the multiplex PCR reads and lists one entry per CDR3 protein. Of about 560,000 distinct CDR3 sequences in the sample, roughly 46% were seen once. The sample was peripheral blood or thyroid tissue (not recorded which). The receptor set was obtained from a woman younger than 35 with Graves' hyperthyroidism.

This clonotype was seen just once. The V gene is TRBV7-8, the J gene TRBJ2-5, with 7 bases aligning to TRBD1. Germline V CDR1 and CDR2: SGHVS, FQNEAQ. The CDR3 is 15 amino acids. CDR3 sequence: CARGFTGAGQETQYF. CDR3 coding DNA: TGTGCTAGAGGCTTCACAGGGGCCGGGCAGGAGACCCAGTACTTC. Using reference TRBV7-8 and TRBJ2-5 for the parts outside the CDR3, the full variable domain is GAGVSQSPRYKVAKRGQDVALRCDPISGHVSLFWYQQALGQGPEFLTYFQNEAQLDKSGLPSDRFFAERPEGSVSTLKIQRTQQEDSAVYLCARGFTGAGQETQYFGPGTRLLVL.

CDR3 nucleotides: TGTGCCAGCAGCTTACGGGGCGGGACCGTCTCGGATACGCAGTATTTT. Translated, it gives CASSLRGGTVSDTQYF. The rearrangement joins TRBV7-9 to TRBJ2-3; tentative D call: TRBD2 (6 bases). The CDR3 runs 16 residues. The V gene lost 2 bases and the J gene lost 6 bases, with 18 bases spanning the gap. Germline CDR1 SEHNR, CDR2 FQNEAQ (reference sequence).

The chain is built from TRBV7-6 and TRBJ2-2, with D tentatively TRBD1 (5 bases). The V end lost 8 bases, the J end lost 1 base, and 14 bases lay between the germline ends. The germline V gene has CDR1 SGHVS and CDR2 FNYEAQ. This CDR3 contains 15 residues. The CDR3 is CASRMGRENTGELFF. The CDR3 region has the DNA TGTGCCAGCCGTATGGGCAGGGAGAACACCGGGGAGCTGTTTTTT.

The chain combines TRBV2 with TRBJ1-6; perhaps TRBD1 as D (5 bases). This CDR3 has 16 residues. Trimming pared 4 bases from V and 7 bases from J, leaving 17 bases between. CDR1 SNHLY and CDR2 FYNNEI come from the germline V gene. The CDR3 nucleotides are TGTGCCAGCAGTGCTAGAGGACACGGCGCCAATTCACCCCTCCACTTT. Translated, it gives CASSARGHGANSPLHF. The full variable domain, rest sourced from reference TRBV2 and TRBJ1-6, is EPEVTQTPSHQVTQMGQEVILRCVPISNHLYFYWYRQILGQKVEFLVSFYNNEISEKSEIFDDQFSVERPDGSNFTLKIRSTKLEDSAMYFCASSARGHGANSPLHFGNGTRLTVT.

This clonotype occurred many times. This CDR3 reads CASSSKRQETQYF. CDR3 in DNA: TGTGCCAGCAGCTCCAAACGACAAGAGACCCAGTACTTC. The V gene is TRBV11-3, the J gene TRBJ2-5; no reliable D call. V was pared by 4 bases and J by 2 bases, with 8 bases between. CDR1 is SGHNT, CDR2 YENEEA, per germline. The length of the CDR3 is 13 residues.

The table lists this clonotype with a count of one. This chain connects TRBV29-1 to TRBJ1-2, with TRBD1 matching over 8 bases. The trim removed 8 bases at V and 1 base at J, leaving 9 bases unmatched. Germline V CDR1 and CDR2: SQVTM, ANQGSEA. The CDR3 extends over 14 amino acids. The DNA of the CDR3 is TGCAGCAGCAGCGAAACAGGGGGTAACTATGGCTACACCTTC. This encodes CSSSETGGNYGYTF.

A word on this clonotype: Being one base from a much bigger clone, this may be a read error. This chain joins TRBV2 and TRBJ2-2; the D is unclear. The length of the CDR3 is 12 residues. Germline values: CDR1 SNHLY, CDR2 FYNNEI. With 4 bases removed from V and 7 bases from J, the gap between germline ends came to 7 bases. CDR3 sequence reads: CASSGYIGELFF. CDR3 coding DNA: TGTGCCAGCAGTGGATACATCGGGGAGCTGTTTTTT.

Details on this clonotype: Lacking the conserved final phenylalanine or tryptophan, this CDR3 likely reflects a read error. The chain combines TRBV7-8 with TRBJ1-1, with D uncertain. V was pared by 1 base and J by 5 bases, with 8 bases between. The CDR3 runs to 13 residues. Germline CDR1 reads SGHVS; CDR2 reads FQNEAQ. The CDR3 DNA follows: TGTGCCAGCAGCTTAGAGCTGCGTACTGAAGCTTTCTCT. Translation: CASSLELRTEAFS.

This clonotype was recorded once. The chain uses TRBV7-9 and TRBJ1-5; 7 bases agree with TRBD1. This CDR3 comprises 17 residues. Trimming removed 5 bases from V and 1 base from J; junction bases left unmatched: 11. The germline V gene encodes CDR1 SEHNR and CDR2 FQNEAQ (reference sequence). The CDR3 spells CASSPRQGYPSNQPQHF. The CDR3 bases are TGTGCCAGCAGCCCAAGACAGGGTTATCCGAGCAATCAGCCCCAGCATTTT. Full variable domain (outside the CDR3, taken from reference TRBV7-9 and TRBJ1-5): DTGVSQNPRHKITKRGQNVTFRCDPISEHNRLYWYRQTLGQGPEFLTYFQNEAQLEKSRLLSDRFSAERPKGSFSTLEIQRTEQGDSAMYLCASSPRQGYPSNQPQHFGDGTRLSIL.

About this clonotype itself: The junction does not match germline at one end; this may be a read error. V is TRBV5-5 and J is TRBJ2-7; 7 nucleotides line up with TRBD1. This CDR3 region has 15 residues. Germline V gene lookup returns CDR1 SGHKS and CDR2 YYEKEE (reference sequence). CDR3: CASSQEGRGSYEQYF. The CDR3 DNA sequence: TGCGCCAGCAGCCAAGAGGGCAGGGGGTCCTACGAGCAGTACTTC.

This clonotype came up many times. The chain combines TRBV2 with TRBJ1-3; D ambiguous. Germline V gives CDR1 SNHLY, CDR2 FYNNEI. The V end lost 9 bases, the J end lost 0 bases, and 15 bases lay between the germline ends. This CDR3 has 15 residues. The CDR3 DNA is TGTGCCAGTTTGGACGGCAGATCCTCTGGAAACACCATATATTTT. Encoded protein: CASLDGRSSGNTIYF.

V usage is TRBV29-1 and J usage is TRBJ2-6, with TRBD1 matching 12 bases. Germline V gene lookup returns CDR1 SQVTM and CDR2 ANQGSEA. The CDR3 covers 16 residues. V dropped 6 bases and J dropped 4; count of bases not matched to a gene: 7. The CDR3 DNA sequence: TGCAGCGTAGCCGGGACAGGGGGCACCGGGGCCAACGTCCTGACTTTC. This sequence encodes CSVAGTGGTGANVLTF.

The J gene is TRBJ2-7, the V gene TRBV20-1; D is unclear. The CDR3 consists of 13 residues. Germline CDR1 and CDR2: DFQATT and SNEGSKA (reference sequence). V lost 0 bases to trimming and J lost 1 base, with 7 bases between them. The CDR3 DNA sequence: TGCAGTGCTAGAGATCCCCGATCCTACGAGCAGTACTTC. Amino acid sequence: CSARDPRSYEQYF.

In regard to this clonotype: The missing conserved phenylalanine or tryptophan at the end of this CDR3 makes a read error likely. The limits of the CDR3 on the DNA are not certain, so only TCRdb's listed CDR3 is given. The chain combines TRBV15 with TRBJ1-1. The CDR3 sequence runs 11 residues, both termini included. Germline V CDR1 and CDR2: LNHNV, YYDKDF (reference sequence). The CDR3 is CATSRDFGSGI.

On this clonotype itself: One junction end disagrees with the germline gene, perhaps due to a read error. The J gene is TRBJ2-6, the V gene TRBV2; D gene uncertain. The germline V gene has CDR1 SNHLY and CDR2 FYNNEI. The length of the CDR3 is 13 residues. The CDR3: CASSEWPPGAEAF. DNA of the CDR3: TGTGCCAGCAGTGAATGGCCCCCGGGCGCTGAAGCTTTC.

V is TRBV29-1 and J is TRBJ1-2, with a weak D call TRBD1 (5 bases). V lost 8 bases to trimming and J lost 8 bases, with 18 bases between them. The CDR3 runs to 12 residues. Germline V gene data show CDR1 as SQVTM and CDR2 as ANQGSEA. This CDR3 reads CSSLSGDSGYTF. The CDR3 DNA reads TGCAGCAGCTTGTCGGGGGATAGCGGCTACACCTTC.

The chain employs TRBV15 and TRBJ2-7; no definite D call. Trimming cost V 0 bases and J 2 bases, with 8 bases left between them. This CDR3 is built from 14 residues. Germline CDR1 LNHNV, CDR2 YYDKDF (reference sequence). The CDR3 loop is CATSRDPGPYEQYF. CDR3 coding DNA: TGTGCCACCAGCAGAGATCCAGGTCCCTACGAGCAGTACTTC.

The V gene is TRBV12-3 or TRBV12-4, the J gene TRBJ2-7; 8 positions match TRBD1. The CDR3 totals 12 residues. Germline trimming cut 6 bases from V and 6 bases from J; bases unmatched to any gene: 4. For the CDR3, the DNA is TGTGCCAGCAGGAACGACAGGGGCGAGCAGTACTTC. It specifies CASRNDRGEQYF.